Listed below are T cell receptor beta chains from one sample, sequenced in a study of CD8+ T cells in alopecia areata. TCRdb's copy holds only in-frame clones and misses some; the assay was immunoSEQ multiplex PCR. The sample shows some 130,000 clones, less than 70% of them seen only once. The sequencing used CD8+ T cells sorted from blood, collected at week 4, from a patient treated with tofacitinib. Receptors originate from a human donor with alopecia areata. Both conserved end residues are part of each CDR3. The D gene is left open where the match is weak. Clone size appears in some rows only: once, few, many, or a class for an expanded clone.

TRBV13	once	TRBJ2-5	TRBD2	CASRLWGASGDQETQYF	TGTGCCAGCAGACTCTGGGGGGCTAGCGGGGATCAAGAGACCCAGTACTTC
TRBV30	-	TRBJ2-1	TRBD2	CAWSVGAGNYNEQFF	TGTGCCTGGAGTGTTGGAGCGGGGAATTACAATGAGCAGTTCTTC
TRBV29-1	-	TRBJ1-1	-	CSVVGGMNTEAFF	TGCAGCGTTGTAGGGGGGATGAACACTGAAGCTTTCTTT
TRBV29-1	-	TRBJ2-7	-	CSVAGTSYEQYF	TGCAGCGTTGCCGGGACATCCTACGAGCAGTACTTC
TRBV5-6	-	TRBJ1-2	-	CASSSLGDGYTF	TGTGCCAGCAGCTCTCTAGGGGATGGCTACACCTTC
TRBV2	-	TRBJ1-2	TRBD1	CATLTGGTIPYGYTF	TGTGCCACCCTGACAGGGGGCACCATCCCGTATGGCTACACCTTC
TRBV27	-	TRBJ2-5	-	CASSSTVFGTQYF	TGTGCCAGCAGTTCGACAGTGTTTGGGACCCAGTACTTC
TRBV13	-	TRBJ2-1	-	CASSLELANNEQFF	TGTGCCAGCAGCTTAGAACTAGCAAACAATGAGCAGTTCTTC
TRBV30	once	TRBJ2-5	TRBD1	CAWSAGTGGLGETQYF	TGTGCCTGGAGTGCCGGGACAGGGGGATTGGGAGAGACCCAGTACTTC
TRBV19	-	TRBJ2-1	TRBD1	CASSRTGFVYNEQFF	TGTGCCAGTAGTCGGACAGGGTTCGTTTACAATGAGCAGTTCTTC
TRBV7-9	-	TRBJ2-7	TRBD1	CASSLEGQAYEQYF	TGTGCCAGCAGCTTGGAGGGACAGGCCTACGAGCAGTACTTC
TRBV5-6	-	TRBJ1-5	TRBD1	CASSWGTGSQPQHF	TGTGCCAGCAGCTGGGGGACAGGGAGTCAGCCCCAGCATTTT
TRBV11-2	-	TRBJ1-2	TRBD1	CASSPGTGGYYGYTF	TGTGCCAGCAGCCCCGGGACAGGGGGTTACTATGGCTACACCTTC
TRBV6-4	-	TRBJ2-1	TRBD2	CASSENASPGLVGGEQFF	TGTGCCAGCAGTGAAAACGCCTCACCGGGACTAGTAGGGGGTGAGCAGTTCTTC
TRBV27	-	TRBJ1-4	-	CASSLWGIGEKLFF	TGTGCCAGCAGTTTGTGGGGGATCGGAGAAAAACTGTTTTTT
TRBV5-1	few	TRBJ1-1	-	CASSWEQGLEAFF	TGCGCCAGCAGCTGGGAGCAGGGGCTTGAAGCTTTCTTT
TRBV5-1	-	TRBJ1-2	-	CASSPERLLHYGYTF	TGCGCCAGCAGCCCCGAACGCTTGTTGCATTATGGCTACACCTTC
TRBV27	few	TRBJ1-2	-	CASSLLARATNYGYTF	TGTGCCAGCAGTTTATTAGCCCGGGCTACCAACTATGGCTACACCTTC
TRBV7-2	-	TRBJ2-4	-	CASSLTENIQYF	TGTGCCAGCAGCTTGACAGAAAACATTCAGTACTTC
TRBV23-1	few	TRBJ1-6	-	CASSLSGHLLNSPLHF	TGCGCCAGCAGTCTCTCGGGACACCTGCTGAATTCACCCCTCCACTTT
TRBV7-9	-	TRBJ2-1	TRBD1	CASSPRQGAFNEQFF	TGTGCCAGCAGCCCGAGACAGGGGGCGTTCAATGAGCAGTTCTTC
TRBV10-3	-	TRBJ1-5	TRBD1	CATMDRSYNQPQHF	TGTGCCACTATGGACAGGTCTTACAATCAGCCCCAGCATTTT
TRBV10-3	-	TRBJ2-7	-	CAISELDSSYEQYF	TGTGCCATCAGTGAGTTGGACAGCTCCTACGAGCAGTACTTC
TRBV7-2	few	TRBJ1-1	-	CASSFSTGGLRGTEAFF	TGTGCCAGCAGCTTTTCGACAGGCGGCCTTCGGGGTACTGAAGCTTTCTTT
TRBV14	-	TRBJ1-2	-	CASSRDSYYGYTF	TGTGCCAGCAGCCGCGACAGTTACTATGGCTACACCTTC
TRBV7-9	-	TRBJ1-5	-	CASSPGGSNQPQHF	TGTGCCAGCAGCCCCGGCGGAAGCAATCAGCCCCAGCATTTT
TRBV29-1	-	TRBJ2-7	TRBD1	CSVESDRTPYEQYF	TGCAGCGTTGAATCGGACAGGACCCCCTACGAGCAGTACTTC
TRBV5-1	-	TRBJ1-1	-	CASSFNSRDGNTEAFF	TGCGCCAGCAGCTTTAACAGCAGAGATGGGAACACTGAAGCTTTCTTT
TRBV4-1	many	TRBJ2-1	-	CASSHGSEGEQFF	TGCGCCAGCAGCCACGGGTCTGAAGGTGAGCAGTTCTTC
TRBV11-2	-	TRBJ1-5	-	CASSRTVNQPQHF	TGTGCCAGCAGCCGGACAGTAAATCAGCCCCAGCATTTT
TRBV29-1	-	TRBJ1-2	-	CSVVTAYGYTF	TGCAGCGTTGTCACAGCCTATGGCTACACCTTC
TRBV27	once	TRBJ1-5	-	CASSFGGDSNQPQHF	TGTGCCAGCAGTTTTGGCGGCGATAGCAATCAGCCCCAGCATTTT
TRBV7-9	-	TRBJ2-3	-	CASSGGTDTQYF	TGTGCCAGCAGCGGGGGCACAGATACGCAGTATTTT
TRBV29-1	-	TRBJ2-7	-	CSVVGQTYEQYF	TGCAGCGTTGTGGGACAAACTTACGAGCAGTACTTC
TRBV27	few	TRBJ2-7	-	CASTPEGGRTYEQYF	TGTGCCAGCACCCCAGAGGGGGGCCGTACCTACGAGCAGTACTTC
TRBV29-1	-	TRBJ1-2	-	CSVKLEWDGYTF	TGCAGCGTTAAACTAGAATGGGATGGCTACACCTTC
TRBV7-2	-	TRBJ2-2	-	CASSFPSLSDPGELFF	TGTGCCAGCAGCTTCCCCTCTCTAAGCGATCCCGGGGAGCTGTTTTTT
TRBV27	-	TRBJ1-2	-	CASSPRPQLYGYTF	TGTGCCAGCAGTCCCAGGCCCCAGCTCTATGGCTACACCTTC
TRBV30	-	TRBJ1-1	-	CAWEGGNTEAFF	TGTGCCTGGGAAGGGGGAAACACTGAAGCTTTCTTT
TRBV27	-	TRBJ1-2	TRBD1	CATREGALGYTF	TGTGCCACCAGAGAGGGGGCGCTTGGCTACACCTTC